This TCR beta chain was found in a study of cytomegalovirus exposure and HLA in healthy donors (dated by TCRdb to about 2017). Notes on the research overall: An earlier analysis of about 560 of the donors reported approximately 280 Gb of sequence data and around 100 million unique TCR beta sequences obtained from roughly 170 million T cells. Roughly 300 gigabases of sequencing data and approximately 85 million unique TCR sequences were included in an early release covering roughly 700 HLA-typed donors. The genetic ancestry cluster associated with self-reported Caucasian donors included 81% of the roughly 400 genotyped donors. The study aimed to test whether signatures of past pathogen exposure could be identified by cataloging public T cell receptors. The T cell repertoires of some 700 subjects were profiled by immunosequencing and related to cytomegalovirus serostatus. A separate validation cohort of more than 100 different subjects was used in addition to the approximately 610-subject first cohort. The study combined high-throughput TCR immunosequencing, statistical association of individual TCRs with disease status, and machine learning to predict cytomegalovirus infection status. A later analysis re-analyzed previously published TCR beta repertoires from roughly 600 donors and added high-resolution HLA genotyping to study TCR occurrence patterns. In the later analysis, no new phenotypic data were used to find candidate immune exposures; instead, reliance was placed on TCR beta sequences and their occurrence across donors. An earlier analysis of 587 of the donors used high-throughput TCR beta sequencing to judge whether each TCR beta V gene segment behaved as functional or pseudogenic. Donor age, sex, ethnicity and CMV serostatus were collected together with the repertoire data. Genome-wide SNP genotypes for about 60% of the 666 donors were used in a later genetic analysis, which treated that subset as a discovery cohort. Every discovery cohort repertoire had been produced on one sequencing platform. HLA typing included class I and class II loci at four-digit resolution. Typing coverage varied by locus: roughly 620-630 donors for A, B, C, DRB1 and DQB1; 500 to 550 for DQA1; about 570 for DPA1; around 490 for DPB1. Roughly 5 DR-DQ haplotypes were treated as single units for association and clustering because of strong linkage in the cohort. On average, over 200,000 unique TCR beta nucleotide sequences were sequenced per donor among fewer than 500 genotyped donors of the cohort, with 15% to 20% of those sequences being non-productive. Results and caveats for the whole study, not just this receptor: In a later analysis, about 16,000 TCR beta sequences were associated with specific HLA alleles at a false discovery rate of 0.05. Compared with the roughly 710-donor mean, donors in an Asian-associated ancestry cluster had fewer N-insertions in productive TCRs, according to a later genetic analysis. Broadly in line with IMGT annotations, most TCR beta V segments showed up in productive rearrangements about 87% or about 30% of the time in an earlier analysis of about 500 of the donors. Several of the top co-occurrence clusters appeared to be linked to parvovirus B19, influenza, CMV and Epstein-Barr virus, according to a later analysis. Compared with equally common non-associated chains, HLA-associated TCR beta chains in a later analysis were more clonally expanded and had lower generation probabilities. The classifier was reported to diagnose cytomegalovirus status with high specificity and sensitivity in both the original cohort and the validation cohort. Some IMGT-functional V segments, including TRBV6-2 and TRBV6-3, could not be distinguished by the 87-base-pair reads and were therefore excluded. In the study, around 150 TCR beta chains were listed as associated with cytomegalovirus. Correlated functional status among segregating V segments might reflect linkage disequilibrium, but an unknown experimental factor could not be ruled out. The presence/absence analyses assumed that sequencing depth was roughly uniform across donors, and that assumption may not be true. V-gene and J-gene trimming of TCR beta chains was associated with a missense DCLRE1C variant in a later genetic analysis, and the association was replicated in an independent cohort. In this cohort, only TCR beta chains were sequenced, and detectable features were limited by the absence of alpha or paired-chain data. Strong co-occurrence of HLA alleles, especially DR and DQ, made assigning TCR associations to individual alleles difficult. Most CMV-associated TCR beta chains appeared to be HLA-restricted in a later analysis, and the HLA associations seemed to be driven largely by CMV exposure. While some public TCRs were present in many individuals, most TCR sequences turned up only very rarely across donors. The only immune exposure information available for the cohort was CMV serostatus. Three of the identified cytomegalovirus-associated TCR beta chains were confirmed in vitro to be specific for cytomegalovirus antigens. HLA typing was unavailable for some donors at each locus, so association tests used only the typed subset. According to a later analysis, TCR association rates differed among HLA loci, with DRB1 alleles showing the most associated TCRs and HLA-C alleles showing the fewest. The authors suggested that the approach could potentially be generalized to other disease states and immunological phenotypes. Because counts were too low, approximately 18 rarely observed V segments, including chromosome 9 orphons, were excluded from the earlier analysis of several hundred of the donors. The sequencing pipeline was judged likely to have produced a cluster of highly shared sequence variants as a technical artifact. A further reported finding was that TCR beta sequences accurately predicted the HLA-A and HLA-B alleles for most subjects in the first cohort.

To note about this clone: What antigen it recognizes has not been identified. One base away there is no much larger clone; base qualities are not given.

The germline V gene specifies MNHEY as CDR1 and SVGAGI as CDR2. From V the trimming removes 7 bases and from J it removes 3 bases, while the gene matches leave 6 bases of the junction unaccounted for. The CDR3 starts with the cysteine, ends with the phenylalanine, and has 14 residues. Kept here is only the CDR3 DNA, which spans 42 bases and is read in frame from base 1. In total, roughly 670 healthy bone marrow donors made up the cohort. At the time of sampling, all cohort members were nominally healthy, though unrecorded immune exposures were likely present. The donor was CMV seropositive and belonged to the group of over 250 seropositive cohort members. A peripheral blood sample was provided by each donor, and peripheral blood mononuclear cells were used for TCR beta sequencing. The Qiagen DNeasy Blood Extraction Kit was used to extract genomic DNA from the blood cell samples. The library was obtained by the immunoSEQ multiplex PCR assay. For the multiplex PCR, a mixture combining 60 forward primers for TCR Vbeta segments and 13 reverse primers for TCR Jbeta segments was used. The CDR3 region of rearranged TCR beta genes was amplified from genomic DNA by a multiplex PCR assay. On the Illumina HiSeq System, the amplified TCR beta libraries were sequenced as 87-base-pair reads. As for how the authors treated the data: Across the 600 to 700 repertoires, a later analysis counted 78 million or so unique TCR beta chains, around 10 million of which were shared by at least two donors. To remove PCR and sequencing errors, raw reads were error-corrected and collapsed into unique sequences using a nearest-neighbor algorithm that merged closely related sequences. CDR3 sequences were aligned to IMGT reference sequences to assign V, D and J gene segments. Each retained sequence needed at least a six-nucleotide match to both a V gene segment and a J gene segment. A rearrangement was called productive if the CDR3 had no stop codons and remained in frame with V and J, and every other rearrangement was called non-productive. CDR3 was defined by IMGT convention, running from the second conserved V-encoded cysteine to the conserved J-encoded phenylalanine. The earlier analysis of approximately 590 of the donors excluded any sequence lacking an unambiguous match to a single V gene segment. An earlier analysis of some 610 of the donors called V segments functional above 56.7% productive rearrangements and segregating when the between-donor standard deviation exceeded 5%. To diagnose cytomegalovirus status from the catalog of TCR beta chain sequences, a statistical classification framework was built. In a later analysis, TCR nucleotide sequences were compared against IMGT/GENE-DB human TR gene sequences so that V and J genes could be assigned. Using the TCRdist pipeline, a later analysis assigned CDR3 sequences along with most-parsimonious VDJ recombination scenarios. In a later analysis, every TCR beta chain was defined by the combination of its CDR3 amino acid sequence and its V-gene family, and reads without a unique V-gene family were dropped. In a later analysis, 500 to 700 highly shared, low-generation-probability nucleotide sequences were removed to address suspected cross-contamination and a sequencing artifact. A later analysis calculated a clonal expansion index for each public chain from normalized within-repertoire ranks of inferred template counts. A later analysis computed generation probabilities with a VDJ recombination model fitted to out-of-frame rearrangements, and checked the results against IGoR. A later analysis scored TCR-TCR, TCR-HLA and TCR-CMV co-occurrence with hypergeometric tests, applying a repertoire-size bias correction to TCR pairs. In a later analysis, false discovery rates were estimated by permuting HLA or CMV assignments 20 times. A later analysis grouped co-occurring TCRs with DBSCAN, adding TCRdist sequence similarity when clustering within HLA-allele-positive subsets. Repertoires with fewer than 30,000 or more than 120,000 public chains were left out of co-occurrence clustering, as were a handful of repertoires with anomalous nucleotide sharing. TCRdb re-hosts the immuneACCESS table, in-frame sequences only. Its copies lack some clones; in the studies checked, an unresolved V gene accounts for under half of them, and the cause for the rest is not known. V and J calls and clone size follow that table, whereas D and trimming were derived from the DNA. This sample is represented by 100,000 to 150,000 clones; roughly 78% of them were singletons. Roughly a tenth of the sample goes to the ten largest clones.

This clonotype was sampled from a man in his thirties or forties in good health and CMV-seropositive. Sequencing used PBMCs. The rearrangement joined TRBV6-5 to TRBJ2-7; 10 middle bases align to TRBD2. The nucleotides read TGTGCCAGCACGACTAGCGGGCGAATCTACGAGCAGTACTTC. This yields the protein CASTTSGRIYEQYF.